These T cell receptor beta chains were read from a single sample in a study of blood T cell repertoires in COVID-19. Using immunoSEQ multiplex PCR, the repertoire was profiled, and TCRdb retains in-frame clones only, with some absent. Of approximately 82,000 clones detected, roughly four fifths appear once; the ten largest clones hold under 7.5%. Sequencing was done on a sample of peripheral blood. Source of these receptors: a man aged 45-60 years with active or convalescent COVID-19. The CDR3 runs from the conserved cysteine through the conserved F or W. The order of the fields is CDR3 DNA, CDR3 protein, D gene, V gene, clone size, J gene. D genes are given only for firm matches. Size values are once, few and many counts, or a class for expanded clones, and some rows have none.

CDR3nt: TGTGCCAGCTACCCGGGACAGAACACCGGGGAGCTGTTTTTT; CDR3aa: CASYPGQNTGELFF; d_gene: NA; v_gene: TRBV6-5; abundance: NA; j_gene: TRBJ2-2
CDR3nt: TGTGCCAGCAGTTCCCCCCCACGACAGGGGCCGAGCTGGACCCAGTACTTC; CDR3aa: CASSSPPRQGPSWTQYF; d_gene: TRBD1; v_gene: TRBV28; abundance: NA; j_gene: TRBJ2-5
CDR3nt: TGTGCCAGTGGCGCGCAGGTGAACACTGAAGCTTTCTTT; CDR3aa: CASGAQVNTEAFF; d_gene: NA; v_gene: TRBV2; abundance: NA; j_gene: TRBJ1-1
CDR3nt: TGTGCCAGCAGCTTACGGCGGAATCAGCCCCAGCATTTT; CDR3aa: CASSLRRNQPQHF; d_gene: NA; v_gene: TRBV7-2; abundance: NA; j_gene: TRBJ1-5
CDR3nt: TGTGCCAGCAGTGCGGGTCGGAACACTGAAGCTTTCTTT; CDR3aa: CASSAGRNTEAFF; d_gene: NA; v_gene: TRBV28; abundance: NA; j_gene: TRBJ1-1
CDR3nt: TGCAGCGTTGAAGGGACAGCCTATGGCTACACCTTC; CDR3aa: CSVEGTAYGYTF; d_gene: NA; v_gene: TRBV29-1; abundance: NA; j_gene: TRBJ1-2
CDR3nt: TGTGCCAGCAGCCCCTTTGTGACAGGGAGATCAGATACGCAGTATTTT; CDR3aa: CASSPFVTGRSDTQYF; d_gene: NA; v_gene: TRBV21-1; abundance: NA; j_gene: TRBJ2-3
CDR3nt: TGTGCCATCAGTGGACTCACTAATGAGCAGTTCTTC; CDR3aa: CAISGLTNEQFF; d_gene: NA; v_gene: TRBV10-3; abundance: NA; j_gene: TRBJ2-1
CDR3nt: TGTGCCAGTAGTACGATAGTACAGGGAACTGAAGCTTTCTTT; CDR3aa: CASSTIVQGTEAFF; d_gene: NA; v_gene: TRBV19; abundance: once; j_gene: TRBJ1-1
CDR3nt: TGTGCCAGCAGCGCCTCTAGCGGGGGGCAGTATTTT; CDR3aa: CASSASSGGQYF; d_gene: TRBD2; v_gene: TRBV5-6; abundance: once; j_gene: TRBJ2-3
CDR3nt: TGCGCCAGCAGCTTTCTCCGGGACAGGTTAGGGGATACGCAGTATTTT; CDR3aa: CASSFLRDRLGDTQYF; d_gene: TRBD1; v_gene: TRBV5-1; abundance: NA; j_gene: TRBJ2-3
CDR3nt: TGTGCCAGCAGCCTACAGAATACCAATTCACCCCTCCACTTT; CDR3aa: CASSLQNTNSPLHF; d_gene: NA; v_gene: TRBV3-1/TRBV3-2; abundance: few; j_gene: TRBJ1-6
CDR3nt: TGTGCCAGCAGCTTTACAGGGAACACCGGGGAGCTGTTTTTT; CDR3aa: CASSFTGNTGELFF; d_gene: NA; v_gene: TRBV11-2; abundance: NA; j_gene: TRBJ2-2
CDR3nt: TGTGCAAGTCGCTTAGCGAGGGGGAATACCTATGGCTACACCTTC; CDR3aa: CASRLARGNTYGYTF; d_gene: NA; v_gene: TRBV12-2; abundance: NA; j_gene: TRBJ1-2
CDR3nt: TGTGCCAGTAGTCTCCCCTCAGGGAGGAACACCTTC; CDR3aa: CASSLPSGRNTF; d_gene: NA; v_gene: TRBV19; abundance: NA; j_gene: TRBJ1-2
CDR3nt: TGTGCCAGCAGCTTCCGGGGACTAGTGGAGACCCAGTACTTC; CDR3aa: CASSFRGLVETQYF; d_gene: TRBD2; v_gene: TRBV11-2; abundance: few; j_gene: TRBJ2-5